Shown below are 14 T cell receptor beta chains from a single sample sequenced in a study of blood T cell repertoires in COVID-19. Clones were read by immunoSEQ multiplex PCR, and TCRdb kept only the in-frame ones, dropping some. The sample has approximately 380,000 clones; around 89% are singletons. Source material: PBMCs or T cells enriched from blood (not recorded which). These receptors originate from a woman aged 18-29 years who had recovered from COVID-19.

This clone came up once. The chain is built from TRBV15 and TRBJ1-6; the D gene is possibly TRBD1 (5 bases). The CDR3 has 14 residues. Germline CDR1 is LNHNV and CDR2 is YYDKDF (reference sequence). The V and J ends lost 1 base and 10 bases respectively, with 11 bases between them. For the CDR3, the DNA is TGTGCCACCAGCAGAGCCAGGGCAGGATCACCCCTCCACTTT. It specifies CATSRARAGSPLHF. The variable domain in full, completed from reference TRBV15 and TRBJ1-6, reads DAMVIQNPRYQVTQFGKPVTLSCSQTLNHNVMYWYQQKSSQAPKLLFHYYDKDFNNEADTPDNFQSRRPNTSFCFLDIRSPGLGDTAMYLCATSRARAGSPLHFGNGTRLTVT.

The rearrangement joins TRBV5-1 to TRBJ1-4, with TRBD1 as a possible D gene (6 bases). V dropped 1 base and J dropped 5 bases, with 9 bases sitting between them. Looked up from germline, CDR1 is SGHRS and CDR2 is YFSETQ. CDR3 size: 14 residues. The CDR3 DNA reads TGCGCCAGCAGCTTGCTGGGGGCAAATGAAAAACTGTTTTTT. Protein product: CASSLLGANEKLFF.

The chain recombines TRBV5-4 with TRBJ1-2; TRBD1 aligns across 7 bases. CDR1 and CDR2 from the germline V gene are SGHNT and YYREEE (reference sequence). The trim removed 4 bases at V and 4 bases at J, leaving 7 bases unmatched. The CDR3 runs to 14 residues. The CDR3 DNA is TGTGCCAGCAGCCCCCCGGACAGGCCCTATGGCTACACCTTC. It translates to CASSPPDRPYGYTF.

This clone was seen just once. The rearrangement links TRBV19 to TRBJ1-1; D unresolved. V was cut by 5 bases and J by 3 bases, with 10 bases left in between. Germline V gene lookup returns CDR1 LNHDA and CDR2 SQIVND (reference sequence). The length of the CDR3 is 13 residues. The CDR3 DNA sequence: TGTGCCAGTAGTGAACCCAGTCACACTGAAGCTTTCTTT. Its protein product is CASSEPSHTEAFF.

The chain joins TRBV6-2 or TRBV6-3 to TRBJ1-6; 8 bases are shared with TRBD1. CDR1 is MNHEY, CDR2 SVGEGT, per germline. The CDR3 contains 17 residues. The trim removed 6 bases at V and 5 bases at J, leaving 12 bases unmatched. The CDR3 sequence is CASSFTWGQADNSPLHF. The CDR3 coding sequence is TGTGCCAGCAGCTTTACTTGGGGACAGGCGGATAATTCACCCCTCCACTTT.

The CDR3 nucleotides are TGTGCCAGCCGTTTTGGACAGTCTAATTCACCCCTCCACTTT. Amino acids: CASRFGQSNSPLHF. The chain employs TRBV3-1 (or the pseudogene TRBV3-2) and TRBJ1-6; weak D call: TRBD1 (6 bases). The V gene's germline CDR1 is LGHDT and CDR2 YNNKEL (reference sequence). CDR3 size: 14 residues. V lost 8 bases, J lost 6 bases, and 14 bases lay in between.

CDR3 coding DNA: TGTGCCAGTAGTTCTCGACCGGGACAGTACGCAACTAATGAAAAACTGTTTTTT. Translating gives CASSSRPGQYATNEKLFF. The V call is TRBV19, the J call TRBJ1-4; 7 positions agree with TRBD1. There are 18 residues in the CDR3. The germline CDR1 and CDR2 sequences are LNHDA and SQIVND (reference sequence). Losses at the gene ends were 5 bases for V and 0 bases for J; bases not matched to a gene: 12.

The J gene is TRBJ2-2, the V gene TRBV2; perhaps TRBD2 as D (5 bases). Germline V CDR1 and CDR2: SNHLY, FYNNEI. Trimming took 5 bases from V and 2 from J, leaving 9 bases between them. The CDR3 extends over 14 amino acids. The CDR3 spells CASSLRTNTGELFF. The CDR3 nucleotides read TGTGCCAGCAGTCTTCGGACTAACACCGGGGAGCTGTTTTTT.

The rearrangement joins TRBV9 to TRBJ1-1; no definite D call. Trimming took off 3 bases at V and 6 bases at J, with 12 bases between the two ends. The CDR3 loop spans 13 amino acids. Germline CDR1 SGDLS, CDR2 YYNGEE. The CDR3 region is CASSAPPFAEAFF. DNA for the CDR3: TGTGCCAGCAGCGCCCCCCCGTTTGCTGAAGCTTTCTTT. Complete variable domain (other parts from reference TRBV9 and TRBJ1-1): DSGVTQTPKHLITATGQRVTLRCSPRSGDLSVYWYQQSLDQGLQFLIQYYNGEERAKGNILERFSAQQFPDLHSELNLSSLELGDSALYFCASSAPPFAEAFFGQGTRLTVV.

The chain links TRBV9 to TRBJ1-3; TRBD1 is a possible D gene (6 bases). This CDR3 contains 16 residues. V gave up 3 bases and J gave up 8 bases, with 21 bases separating them. CDR1 is SGDLS, CDR2 YYNGEE, per germline. The CDR3 here is CASSAPSNGPGDTIYF. The DNA of the CDR3 is TGTGCCAGCAGCGCCCCGTCCAATGGGCCAGGGGACACCATATATTTT.

In nucleotides, the CDR3 is TGCGCCAGCAGCGCATACCAGGGTCAACAGCCCCAGCATTTT. Translating it yields CASSAYQGQQPQHF. The rearrangement uses TRBV4-1 and TRBJ1-5; a possible D gene is TRBD1 (5 bases). V lost 5 bases and J 7 bases, leaving 15 bases between the germline ends. The germline V gene encodes CDR1 MGHRA and CDR2 YSYEKL. There are 14 residues in the CDR3.

This chain joins TRBV23-1 and TRBJ1-5; the D is unclear. TRBV23-1 is noted as an ORF with a role that remains uncertain. V was shortened by 4 bases and J by 9 bases, with 7 bases between the two germline ends. The CDR3 contains 11 residues. The CDR3 DNA reads TGCGCCAGCAGTCCAGAGCGGCCCCAGCATTTT. Translation gives CASSPERPQHF.

The J gene is TRBJ1-2, the V gene TRBV30, with 8 bases matching TRBD1. CDR3 length: 12 amino acids. Trimming took 4 bases from V and 5 from J; bases not matched to a gene: 3. Germline values: CDR1 GTSNPN, CDR2 SVGIG (reference sequence). The CDR3 loop is CAWTGQGYGYTF. CDR3 sequence (DNA): TGTGCCTGGACCGGACAGGGATATGGCTACACCTTC.

This sequence joins TRBV5-6 and TRBJ1-5, with 7 bases identical to TRBD1. This CDR3 has 16 residues. CDR1 and CDR2 (germline): SGHDT, YYEEEE. V shed 2 bases, J shed 2 bases, and the junction held 7 bases outside the gene matches. The CDR3 reads CASSLWAGQGNQPQHF. Written as DNA, the CDR3 is TGTGCCAGCAGCTTATGGGCTGGACAGGGCAATCAGCCCCAGCATTTT.